This record looks at one TCR beta chain sequence and its context. The antigen is not known. This sample stems from a study of T cell responses to AZD1222 COVID-19 vaccine. Study-level results: AZD1222 recipients seropositive at baseline numbered only five to seven.

Clones were sequenced by immunoSEQ multiplex PCR, and TCRdb holds only the in-frame ones, with some missing. The data contain some 200,000 clones, roughly 92% of them seen just once; the ten biggest clones take up over 1.5%. The V end lost 2 bases, the J end lost 5 bases, and 8 bases lay between the germline ends. This CDR3 is built from 12 residues. CDR1 SGHRS and CDR2 YFSETQ come from the germline V gene. The material was peripheral blood, obtained 28 days after the second AZD1222 dose. The sequence derives from an adult who received the AZD1222 COVID-19 vaccine. This sequence joins TRBV5-1 and TRBJ2-7, with D uncertain. The CDR3 DNA reads TGCGCCAGCAGCTTACACAGTGACGAGCAGTACTTC. This translates into CASSLHSDEQYF.